Listed below are T cell receptor beta chains from one sample, sequenced in a study of human thymus T cells. Some clones are missing from TCRdb's copy, which holds only in-frame ones; the method was immunoSEQ multiplex PCR. The sample holds 86,000 or so clones, approximately 96% seen once. The sample consisted of thymus tissue. These TCRs come from a boy younger than two with a congenital heart defect but otherwise immunologically healthy. Both conserved end residues are part of each CDR3.

16	TRBJ2-1	TRBV6-4	CASSERVPSSYNEQFF
13	TRBJ2-7	TRBV19	CASWTSGLREQYF
17	TRBJ2-7	TRBV18	CASSRYNTGQPNYEQYF
16	TRBJ1-2	TRBV27	CATSGTGEIVGYGYTF
17	TRBJ1-1	TRBV5-4	CASSLPRDRFMNTEAFF
16	TRBJ2-7	TRBV15	CATSREGMGGYYEQYF
13	TRBJ1-5	TRBV4-1	CASSQDRDQPQHF
14	TRBJ1-5	TRBV28	CASSLHRRNQPQHF
12	TRBJ2-5	TRBV29-1	CSVCGAGETQYF
13	TRBJ1-1	TRBV4-2	CATSRVENTEAFF
15	TRBJ1-6	TRBV6-5	CASSYQNSYNSPLHF
15	TRBJ1-2	TRBV28	CASSIFPPSNYGYTF
12	TRBJ2-7	TRBV6-1	CASLVGDCEQYF
17	TRBJ1-5	TRBV5-5	CASSYYPSGGDNQPQHF
16	TRBJ2-1	TRBV5-4	CASSLARGWGNDEQFF
16	TRBJ1-1	TRBV4-3	CASSQGFTGANTEAFF
15	TRBJ1-2	TRBV7-9	CASSLGYREYYGYTF
15	TRBJ1-2	TRBV7-9	CASSHLEGQGYGYTF
11	TRBJ1-2	TRBV19	CASSPDYGYTF
15	TRBJ2-5	TRBV10-1	CASSGSGPLQETQYF
14	TRBJ2-2	TRBV7-9	CASSYRGDTGELFF
17	TRBJ2-4	TRBV19	CASSPHGTTHGKTFSDF
18	TRBJ1-4	TRBV5-8	CASSSRTAIPPPNEKLFF
16	TRBJ1-1	TRBV11-2	CASSLGYRRWNTEAFF
16	TRBJ2-1	TRBV29-1	CSVEDETTSGYNEQFF
14	TRBJ2-3	TRBV5-1	CASRRDRGPDTQYF
13	TRBJ1-2	TRBV13	CASSRKQGEGYTF
16	TRBJ1-4	TRBV12-5	CASGTSPDKSGEKLFF
14	TRBJ2-3	TRBV28	CASRRTHRRDTQYF
21	TRBJ2-3	TRBV10-1	CASSEQFTGTSGRRSTDTQYF
14	TRBJ1-2	TRBV6-5	CASSRTGFAYGYTF
15	TRBJ2-7	TRBV5-6	CASSLVKDGPYEQYF
16	TRBJ2-7	TRBV4-2	CASSQVTAGGAGEQYF
15	TRBJ1-3	TRBV5-6	CASSFLRIPGNTIYF
17	TRBJ2-1	TRBV21-1	CASKKILAGGLDNEQFF
17	TRBJ1-2	TRBV27	CASSPTGPTGVGYGYTF
15	TRBJ1-5	TRBV19	CASSRGRGIHQPQHF
14	TRBJ2-7	TRBV7-9	CAITWDAGGSEQYF
14	TRBJ2-1	TRBV5-4	CASSLGQSYNEQFF
15	TRBJ2-7	TRBV7-9	CASSLPGSGSYEQYF
15	TRBJ2-5	TRBV10-3	CAISESGTSDETQYF
15	TRBJ2-5	TRBV7-7	CASSLSWQFQETQYF
12	TRBJ2-7	TRBV7-9	CASSLGDHEQYF
15	TRBJ2-5	TRBV7-2	CASSLAGGVQETQYF
19	TRBJ2-7	TRBV27	CASSLRGGLAGILFGEQYF
14	TRBJ2-7	TRBV5-4	CASGGSGVAYEQYF
19	TRBJ2-3	TRBV15	CATSRDKVGRIGRADTQYF
18	TRBJ2-3	TRBV2	CASSARTSGGLLGDTQYF
17	TRBJ1-3	TRBV4-2	CASSQATGPLSGNTIYF
16	TRBJ2-7	TRBV15	CATSRHSTGGRYEQYF
17	TRBJ2-3	TRBV28	CASSFVPGQGNTDTQYF